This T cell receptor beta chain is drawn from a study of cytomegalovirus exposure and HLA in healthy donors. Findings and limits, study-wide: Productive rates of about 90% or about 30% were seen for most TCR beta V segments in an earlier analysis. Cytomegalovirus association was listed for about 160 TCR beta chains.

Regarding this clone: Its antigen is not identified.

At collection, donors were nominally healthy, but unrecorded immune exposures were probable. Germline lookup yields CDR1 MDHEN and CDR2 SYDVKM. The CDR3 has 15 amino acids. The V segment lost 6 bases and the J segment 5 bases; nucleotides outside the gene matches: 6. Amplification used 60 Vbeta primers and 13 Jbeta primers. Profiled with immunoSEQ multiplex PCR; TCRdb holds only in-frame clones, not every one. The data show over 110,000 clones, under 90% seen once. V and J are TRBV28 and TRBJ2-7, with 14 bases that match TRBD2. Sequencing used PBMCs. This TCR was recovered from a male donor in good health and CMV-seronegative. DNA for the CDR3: TGTGCCAGCAGCGCGGAGGGACTAGCGGGGGACGAGCAGTACTTC. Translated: CASSAEGLAGDEQYF.